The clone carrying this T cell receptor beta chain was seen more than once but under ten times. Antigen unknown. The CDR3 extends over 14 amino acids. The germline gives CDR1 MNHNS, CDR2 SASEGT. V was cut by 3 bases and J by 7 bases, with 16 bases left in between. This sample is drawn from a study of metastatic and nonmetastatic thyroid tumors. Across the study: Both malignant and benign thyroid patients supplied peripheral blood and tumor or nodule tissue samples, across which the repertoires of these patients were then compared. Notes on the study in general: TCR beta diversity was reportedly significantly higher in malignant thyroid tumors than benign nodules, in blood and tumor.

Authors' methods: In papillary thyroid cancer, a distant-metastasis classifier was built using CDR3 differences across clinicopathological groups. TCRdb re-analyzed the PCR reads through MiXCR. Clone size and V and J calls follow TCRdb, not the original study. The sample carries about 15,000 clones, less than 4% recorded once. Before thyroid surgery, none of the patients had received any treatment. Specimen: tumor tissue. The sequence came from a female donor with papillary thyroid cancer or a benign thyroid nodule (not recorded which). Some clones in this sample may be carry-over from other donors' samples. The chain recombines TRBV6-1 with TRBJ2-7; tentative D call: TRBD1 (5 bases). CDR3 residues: CASSDRRGLSEQYF. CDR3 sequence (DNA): TGTGCCAGCAGTGATAGAAGGGGCTTATCAGAGCAGTACTTC.